This T cell receptor (beta chain) was identified during a study of blood T cell repertoires in COVID-19. Study-wide context: Collection of acute and convalescent COVID-19 samples took place in the United States, Italy and Spain.

Allocation to cohorts depended on clinical history reported by the participants. No more than 2 weeks before study entry, exposed participants had met a case of COVID-19. Sequencing used immunoSEQ multiplex PCR; TCRdb keeps in-frame clones, though not all of them. Altogether about 350,000 clones are present, 88% being singletons, with the ten largest covering over 0.9%. Germline trimming cut 3 bases from V and 2 bases from J; bases unmatched to any gene: 4. Per the germline V gene, CDR1 is SGHDN and CDR2 is FVKESK. The CDR3 has 15 residues. The sample taken for sequencing was PBMCs or T cells enriched from blood (not recorded which). The TCR originated in a woman in her thirties who had been exposed to COVID-19. V is TRBV14 and J is TRBJ2-7, with TRBD1 matching 10 bases. CDR3 sequence: CASSQAGTGAYEQYF. The CDR3 nucleotides are TGTGCCAGCAGCCAGGCCGGGACAGGGGCCTACGAGCAGTACTTC.